These 24 T cell receptor beta chains came from one sample sequenced in a study of beta chain features in type 1 diabetes. Their cognate antigens are unknown. Sequenced material consisted of expressed TCRB transcripts (all of the isolated RNA was reverse transcribed). TCRdb's copy holds only in-frame clones and misses some; the assay was immunoSEQ multiplex PCR. The sample records under 300,000 clones, 20% to 25% being singletons. Overall study results and limits: Moderate but significant shortening of TCRB CDR3s was recorded in all four CD4+ subsets from Type 1 diabetes patients.

Material: naive CD4+ T cells from blood. These receptors came from a woman aged 30 to 39 with type 1 diabetes.

This clone was counted between two and nine times. V usage is TRBV4-1 and J usage is TRBJ2-1; 9 bases match TRBD1. V was clipped by 4 bases and J by 5 bases; unmatched bases: 15. Germline V CDR1 and CDR2: MGHRA, YSYEKL. CDR3 length: 18 residues. CDR3 residues: CASSLEGSGTGRHNEQFF. The CDR3, as DNA: TGCGCCAGCAGCCTAGAGGGATCCGGGACAGGGAGACACAATGAGCAGTTCTTC.

This clone was seen only a few times. This sequence joins TRBV19 and TRBJ1-1; D remains unclear. Deletions cut 6 bases from V and 0 bases from J, with 8 bases between. Germline loops: CDR1 LNHDA, CDR2 SQIVND (reference sequence). This CDR3 has 13 residues. CDR3 sequence (DNA): TGTGCCAGTAGAAGCCCGATGAACACTGAAGCTTTCTTT. Protein sequence: CASRSPMNTEAFF.

This clone showed up just a few times. The rearrangement joins TRBV28 to TRBJ2-3; TRBD2 is a possible D gene (6 bases). Germline V CDR1 and CDR2: MDHEN, SYDVKM. CDR3 length: 13 amino acids. V dropped 4 bases and J dropped 3 bases, with 8 bases sitting between them. The CDR3 DNA sequence: TGTGCCAGCAGTTCGGGAGCGACAGATACGCAGTATTTT. Encoded protein: CASSSGATDTQYF.

This clone was counted only a few times. V and J are TRBV19 and TRBJ1-1; TRBD1 might be the D (6 bases). V lost 6 bases, J lost 6 bases, and 20 bases lay in between. The CDR3 has 15 residues. CDR1 is LNHDA, CDR2 SQIVND, per germline (reference sequence). The DNA of the CDR3 is TGTGCCAGTAGAGGAGCAGGGGCAAAGGGAGCTGAAGCTTTCTTT. It encodes CASRGAGAKGAEAFF.

The chain is built from TRBV19 and TRBJ2-5, with D perhaps TRBD2 (6 bases). Looked up from germline, CDR1 is LNHDA and CDR2 is SQIVND (reference sequence). The CDR3 runs to 13 residues. Trimming took 4 bases from V and 9 from J, leaving 15 bases between them. CDR3 in amino acids: CASSKGIRGAQYF. Here the CDR3 DNA reads TGTGCCAGTAGTAAGGGAATCCGCGGGGCCCAGTACTTC. Full variable domain (outside the CDR3, taken from reference TRBV19 and TRBJ2-5): DGGITQSPKYLFRKEGQNVTLSCEQNLNHDAMYWYRQDPGQGLRLIYYSQIVNDFQKGDIAEGYSVSREKKESFPLTVTSAQKNPTAFYLCASSKGIRGAQYFGPGTRLLVL.

The CDR3 here is CSVRADLGIYGYTF. CDR3 nucleotide sequence: TGCAGCGTTAGGGCAGATCTCGGGATCTATGGCTACACCTTC. The chain links TRBV29-1 to TRBJ1-2; D gene ambiguous. V shed 5 bases and J shed 4 bases, with 17 bases lying between them. The CDR3 is made up of 14 amino acids. Germline V CDR1 and CDR2: SQVTM, ANQGSEA.

V is TRBV5-1 and J is TRBJ2-2; 7 nucleotides align to TRBD1. Trimming at V came to 6 bases and at J to 6 bases, leaving 5 bases not matched to a gene. The CDR3 loop spans 13 amino acids. Germline-derived CDR1 and CDR2 are SGHRS and YFSETQ. The CDR3 nucleotides are TGCGCCAGCACCGGACAGGTATCCGGGGAGCTGTTTTTT. This encodes CASTGQVSGELFF.

This sequence joins TRBV11-2 and TRBJ2-7; 7 bases align to TRBD1. The CDR3 contains 14 residues. In germline, CDR1 is SGHAT, CDR2 FQNNGV. J gave up 6 bases and V 0 bases, and 5 bases lay outside the gene matches. CDR3 amino acids: CASSLDQGGPEQYF. The CDR3 DNA reads TGTGCCAGCAGCTTAGATCAAGGGGGCCCCGAGCAGTACTTC.

This clone was found a few times. DNA for the CDR3: TGTGCCAGCAGCTTGGCCCAGGGTAACACCTTC. Its translation: CASSLAQGNTF. The chain has TRBV5-8 and TRBJ1-2, with D possibly TRBD1 on 5 matching bases. CDR1 and CDR2 (germline): SGHTS, YDEGEE. Trimming pared 0 bases from V and 12 bases from J, leaving 9 bases between. This CDR3 has 11 amino acids. The whole variable domain, remainder taken from reference TRBV5-8 and TRBJ1-2, is EAGVTQSPTHLIKTRGQQATLRCSPISGHTSVYWYQQALGLGLQFLLWYDEGEERNRGNFPPRFSGRQFPNYSSELNVNALELEDSALYLCASSLAQGNTFGSGTRLTVV.

The chain has TRBV14 and TRBJ1-2; possible D gene TRBD1, 6 bases. Germline assignment: CDR1 SGHDN and CDR2 FVKESK. The CDR3 is made up of 16 amino acids. Trimming shortened V by 0 bases and J by 4 bases, and 15 bases separated the two germline ends. CDR3 coding DNA: TGTGCCAGCAGCCAAGAGAGGGGGAGCCGGTCCTATGGCTACACCTTC. Its protein is CASSQERGSRSYGYTF.

This clone turned up a few times. The V and J genes are TRBV7-8 and TRBJ2-2; 9 positions agree with TRBD1. The CDR3 has 14 amino acids. J was trimmed by 3 bases and V by 7 bases; bases with no gene match: 3. The germline V gene encodes CDR1 SGHVS and CDR2 FQNEAQ. The CDR3 bases are TGTGCCAGCACCCGGACAGGGGACACCGGGGAGCTGTTTTTT. Residues: CASTRTGDTGELFF.

There are a few counts of this clone. The chain links TRBV18 to TRBJ2-5; 7 positions match TRBD1. Per the germline V gene, CDR1 is KGHSH and CDR2 is LQKENI. Trimming cost V 4 bases and J 2 bases; bases outside gene matches: 1. The CDR3 is 13 residues long. The DNA for the CDR3 is TGTGCCAGCTCACAGGGACAGCAAGAGACCCAGTACTTC. It encodes CASSQGQQETQYF.

This clone was detected a few times. The chain employs TRBV18 and TRBJ2-7, with TRBD1 matching 7 bases. J lost 1 base, V lost 6 bases, and 9 bases had no gene match. The CDR3 is 15 amino acids. Germline CDR1 is KGHSH and CDR2 is LQKENI. CDR3 sequence: CASSTRGTGSYEQYF. CDR3 in DNA: TGTGCCAGCTCTACCAGGGGGACGGGTTCCTACGAGCAGTACTTC.

The gene calls are TRBV29-1 and TRBJ1-1; perhaps TRBD1 as D (6 bases). The ends were cut back, 5 bases at V and 0 bases at J, with 10 bases in the middle. This CDR3 has 13 residues. Germline CDR1 SQVTM, CDR2 ANQGSEA. The CDR3 loop reads CSVSAGVNTEAFF. The CDR3 DNA follows: TGCAGCGTTAGTGCAGGGGTGAACACTGAAGCTTTCTTT.

There are a few counts of this clone. This sequence joins TRBV7-3 and TRBJ2-1, with D possibly TRBD1 on 6 matching bases. Germline CDR1 SGHTA, CDR2 FQGTGA. Trimming removed 5 bases from V and 3 bases from J, with 11 bases in between. CDR3 length: 14 residues. The DNA of the CDR3 is TGTGCCAGCAGCAACGACAGGATCTACAATGAGCAGTTCTTC. It codes for CASSNDRIYNEQFF.

This clone was counted only a few times. The chain combines TRBV4-1 with TRBJ2-7, with TRBD1 matching 8 bases. Per germline, CDR1 MGHRA and CDR2 YSYEKL. Trimming took 0 bases from V and 3 from J; bases not matched to a gene: 7. This CDR3 spans 16 amino acids. The CDR3 loop reads CASSQDWDRIVYEQYF. CDR3 DNA: TGCGCCAGCAGCCAAGATTGGGACAGGATTGTCTACGAGCAGTACTTC.

The V and J genes are TRBV9 and TRBJ2-1, with D perhaps matching TRBD2 (7 bases). The V end lost 3 bases, the J end lost 10 bases, and 11 bases lay between the germline ends. The CDR3 sequence is 12 residues long. Germline loops: CDR1 SGDLS, CDR2 YYNGEE. CDR3 protein: CASSGAGAEQFF. For the CDR3, the DNA is TGTGCCAGCAGCGGTGCGGGGGCAGAGCAGTTCTTC.

The chain carries TRBV30 and TRBJ2-5, with TRBD2 as a possible D gene (6 bases). The CDR3 has 14 amino acids. Trimming left V 2 bases short and J 0 bases short, with 10 bases between. Germline V gene lookup returns CDR1 GTSNPN and CDR2 SVGIG (reference sequence). CDR3 protein: CAWSPLAYQETQYF. The DNA for the CDR3 is TGTGCCTGGAGTCCCCTAGCGTACCAAGAGACCCAGTACTTC.

This clone has more than one count but fewer than ten. The chain employs TRBV29-1 and TRBJ1-2; TRBD1 might be the D (5 bases). V gave up 1 base and J gave up 1 base, with 10 bases separating them. Germline values: CDR1 SQVTM, CDR2 ANQGSEA. The CDR3 has 14 residues. This chain's CDR3 is CSVEAIQGNYGYTF. As DNA, the CDR3 is TGCAGCGTTGAAGCCATCCAGGGTAACTATGGCTACACCTTC.

The chain employs TRBV5-4 and TRBJ2-3; TRBD2 is a possible D gene (5 bases). Per the germline V gene, CDR1 is SGHNT and CDR2 is YYREEE (reference sequence). Trimming shortened V by 4 bases and J by 6 bases, and 9 bases separated the two germline ends. The CDR3 runs 12 residues. The chain's CDR3 is CASSGELDTQYF. The DNA of the CDR3 is TGTGCCAGCAGCGGGGAGTTGGATACGCAGTATTTT.

The chain links TRBV9 to TRBJ2-5, with 7 bases that match TRBD1. Per germline, CDR1 SGDLS and CDR2 YYNGEE. With V trimmed by 4 bases and J by 1 base, 4 bases remained unmatched. This CDR3 has 14 amino acids. CDR3 sequence reads: CASSTRDSQETQYF. CDR3 coding DNA: TGTGCCAGCAGCACCCGGGACAGCCAAGAGACCCAGTACTTC.

This clone has more than one count but fewer than ten. The chain links TRBV29-1 to TRBJ2-7; a weak D match, TRBD1 (5 bases). V was clipped by 4 bases and J by 2 bases, with 18 bases between them. CDR1 is SQVTM, CDR2 ANQGSEA, per germline. CDR3 length: 15 residues. The CDR3 loop reads CSVAGRRPGPYEQYF. As DNA, the CDR3 is TGCAGCGTTGCAGGGCGACGGCCGGGCCCCTACGAGCAGTACTTC.

The rearrangement uses TRBV29-1 and TRBJ2-3; the D is unclear. Trimming left V 7 bases short and J 4 bases short, with 15 bases between. The CDR3 spans 13 residues. Germline CDR1 SQVTM, CDR2 ANQGSEA. This chain's CDR3 is CSGHGVGPDTQYF. As DNA, the CDR3 is TGCAGCGGACATGGCGTCGGCCCAGATACGCAGTATTTT.

A few counts support this clone. V and J are TRBV7-3 and TRBJ2-7; possibly TRBD2 for D (6 bases). V was pared by 1 base and J by 3 bases, with 13 bases between. CDR1 and CDR2 from the germline V gene are SGHTA and FQGTGA. The CDR3 spans 15 residues. The CDR3 sequence: CASSLRGGKGYEQYF. CDR3 bases: TGTGCCAGCAGCTTAAGAGGCGGGAAGGGCTACGAGCAGTACTTC. Based on the CDR3 plus reference TRBV7-3 and TRBJ2-7, the full variable domain is GAGVSQTPSNKVTEKGKYVELRCDPISGHTALYWYRQSLGQGPEFLIYFQGTGAADDSGLPNDRFFAVRPEGSVSTLKIQRTERGDSAVYLCASSLRGGKGYEQYFGPGTRLTVT.